This T cell receptor (beta chain) derives from a study of PD-1 blockade in classical Hodgkin lymphoma (dated by TCRdb to 2020 to 2021). Context from the whole study: The study used CyTOF and TCR beta sequencing to define a peripheral blood immune signature of response to PD-1 blockade in classical Hodgkin lymphoma.

From its cysteine to its phenylalanine, the CDR3 spans 15 amino acids. Only CDR3 DNA is held: 45 bases, read in frame from base 1. CDR1 and CDR2, looked up from the germline V gene (reference sequence), are LNHDA and SQIVND. V has 3 bases trimmed and J has 4 bases trimmed; junction bases matching no gene number 6. Concerning this clone: Its specific antigen is unknown. Base-call qualities are not available, and no considerably larger clone is one nucleotide away.

Interpreted using the paper, the time point label stands for: newly diagnosed, previously untreated cHL patient sample. Magnetic negative selection with a Miltenyi CD4+ T cell isolation kit was used to purify CD4+ T cells from thawed PBMCs. To serve as a comparison group for the relapsed/refractory trial patients, PBMCs were sequenced from patients with newly diagnosed, previously untreated classical Hodgkin lymphoma. Peripheral blood was collected in 8 mL Vacutainer Cell Preparation Tubes, from which PBMCs were isolated by centrifugation and then cryopreserved. Purified CD4+ and CD8+ fractions were prepared only for cases in which an additional PBMC sample was available. Magnetically labelled cells were removed on LS columns in a quadroMACS separator, and the flow-through was retained as the purified fraction. Beyond this particular receptor, the publication reports: Only a single clinical trial cohort was studied, and what caused the repertoire differences, possibly disease activity or prior therapy, remained undefined. Newly diagnosed patients were reported to have lower baseline TCR diversity than healthy donors, and relapsed/refractory patients were reported to have lower baseline TCR diversity still.

The Qiagen DNeasy kit was used to extract genomic DNA both from unsorted PBMCs and from the negatively selected CD4+ and CD8+ fractions. TCR beta CDR3 regions were subjected to amplification by immunoSEQ multiplex PCR with primers that anneal to V and J segments. A synthetic immune receptor repertoire was used to minimize amplification bias, and any residual bias was removed computationally once sequencing was done. In the source study's methods: Custom Python scripts were used to quantify repertoire diversity as the Shannon entropy index. The unsorted, CD4+ and CD8+ repertoires were each analyzed separately, with the exception of combined analyses, where CD4+ and CD8+ sequences were merged in silico. The clones in this table, taken by TCRdb from immuneACCESS, are in-frame only. Not every clone is retained; where verified, under half of the shortfall comes from an unresolved V gene, and the cause of the rest is unknown. The V and J calls and clone size are taken from that table; D and trimming were inferred from the DNA. The sample records about 20,000 clones, about 80% of which are singletons. The ten largest make up 1% to 1.5% of the sample.

The V and J segments used are TRBV19 and TRBJ2-7; TRBD2 lines up with 10 middle nucleotides. The specimen sequenced was CD4+ T cells from blood. The TCR comes from a human donor with classical Hodgkin lymphoma. The nucleotides are TGTGCCAGTAGTATGGTACTAGCGGGGATGTACGAGCAGTACTTC. This yields the protein CASSMVLAGMYEQYF.